This T cell receptor beta chain came from a study of blood T cell repertoires in COVID-19. Original methodology: By means of reference gene primer amplification, nucleated cell counts were estimated. Generated by immunoSEQ multiplex PCR, the TCRdb table keeps only in-frame clones and is missing some. That table supplies the V and J calls and clone size; D and trimming were determined from the DNA. Among under 300,000 clones listed, about 76% were seen once. Trimming pared 2 bases from V and 6 bases from J, leaving 7 bases between. CDR3 length: 12 amino acids. Note on this clone: The same CDR3 is also encoded by other DNA sequences in this sample.

Material for sequencing was peripheral blood. J is TRBJ1-2 and V is TRBV12-3 or TRBV12-4, with no clear D. The receptor was derived from a woman aged 55-69 years with active or convalescent COVID-19. The chain's CDR3 is CASSLSGNGYTF. Here the CDR3 DNA reads TGTGCCAGCAGTTTATCAGGAAATGGCTACACCTTC.